This T cell receptor beta chain was sequenced during a study of blood T cells in healthy people across ages. Points on this clonotype: The junction does not match germline at one end; this may be a read error.

Germline CDR1 DFQATT, CDR2 SNEGSKA (reference sequence). The CDR3 contains 14 residues. A J-beta primer mix and a sample-barcoded 5' primer were used in a second PCR of about 7 to 12 cycles. Every sample returned 2.5 million or more CDR3-containing paired-end reads. TCRdb re-analysed the 5' RACE reads in MiXCR, keeping a single row per CDR3 protein. The sample has 910,000 or so distinct CDR3 sequences, 51% seen once. This clonotype was obtained from a woman aged 60-75 years in good health. The chain has TRBV20-1 and TRBJ2-7; 10 bases align to TRBD2. The sample taken for sequencing was blood. The CDR3 DNA sequence: TGCAATGCTAGAGAAGCTAGCGGGAGTTACGAGCAGTACTTC. Protein sequence: CNAREASGSYEQYF.